This T cell receptor (beta chain) was observed in a study of shared clonotypes between healthy human individuals. The CDR3 totals 17 residues. Germline CDR1 reads SGHTS; CDR2 reads YDEGEE. Trimming removed 4 bases from V and 5 bases from J, with 21 bases in between. This table comes from immunoSEQ multiplex PCR, and its TCRdb copy is limited to in-frame clones, with some not included. Of about 800,000 clones in the sample, 96% are singletons; the top ten hold about 0.25%. Naive CD8 cells were CD45RO-negative, positively selected for CCR7, excluding terminally differentiated effector memory CD45RA+ cells.

Sequencing was carried out using naive CD8+ T cells sorted from blood. The rearrangement uses TRBV5-8 and TRBJ2-2; tentatively, D is TRBD2 (6 bases). The clonotype comes from a man in his thirties or forties in good health. As DNA, the CDR3 is TGTGCCAGCAGCCCGGGGGATGCCGGGCCGTGGACCGGGGAGCTGTTTTTT. This codes for CASSPGDAGPWTGELFF. Full variable domain (outside the CDR3, taken from reference TRBV5-8 and TRBJ2-2): EAGVTQSPTHLIKTRGQQATLRCSPISGHTSVYWYQQALGLGLQFLLWYDEGEERNRGNFPPRFSGRQFPNYSSELNVNALELEDSALYLCASSPGDAGPWTGELFFGEGSRLTVL.